This T cell receptor beta chain was documented in a study of TIL therapy for anti-PD-1-resistant metastatic lung cancer. V dropped 4 bases and J dropped 4; count of bases not matched to a gene: 3. CDR3 length equals 13 residues. The germline V gene encodes CDR1 SGDLS and CDR2 YYNGEE. Remarks on this clone: Its antigen is undetermined.

Study-level findings and limits: Many TIL product clones were absent from baseline tumor, suggesting clonal contraction.

Time point reported: pre-treatment sample, taken before nivolumab and TIL therapy. Pleural nodules or supraclavicular lymph nodes made up most of the excised metastases sampled. Sequencing used immunoSEQ v3. Survey-level samples got approximately 1.8 million read pairs; deep-level samples got roughly 5-6.5 million. Assay: immunoSEQ multiplex PCR; the TCRdb copy retains only in-frame clones and omits some. The profile shows more than 9,500 clones, 50% to 75% of them singletons. The source is a person aged 25-79 years with non-small cell lung cancer. The sample was tumor tissue, taken at baseline. This chain links TRBV9 with TRBJ2-5; 8 bases map to TRBD2. CDR3 DNA sequence: TGTGCCAGCAGCCCGGGGGGGGGAGAGACCCAGTACTTC. This translates into CASSPGGGETQYF.